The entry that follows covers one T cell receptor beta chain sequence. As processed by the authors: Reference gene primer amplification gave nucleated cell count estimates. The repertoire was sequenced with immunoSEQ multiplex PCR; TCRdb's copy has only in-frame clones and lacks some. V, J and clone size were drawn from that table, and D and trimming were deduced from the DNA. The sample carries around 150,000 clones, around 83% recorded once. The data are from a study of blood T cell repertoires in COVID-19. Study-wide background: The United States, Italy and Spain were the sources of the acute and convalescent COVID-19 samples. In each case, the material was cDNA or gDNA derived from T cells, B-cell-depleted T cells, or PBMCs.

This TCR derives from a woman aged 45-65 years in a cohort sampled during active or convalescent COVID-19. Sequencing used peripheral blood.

CDR3 bases: TGTGCCACCACGGACACGGGACAGGGAGGAGATACGCAGTATTTT. Protein sequence: CATTDTGQGGDTQYF. The rearrangement uses TRBV10-3 and TRBJ2-3, with 9 positions matching TRBD1. J lost 5 bases, V lost 10 bases, and 13 bases had no gene match. The CDR3 has 15 amino acids. CDR1 ENHRY and CDR2 SYGVKD come from the germline V gene.